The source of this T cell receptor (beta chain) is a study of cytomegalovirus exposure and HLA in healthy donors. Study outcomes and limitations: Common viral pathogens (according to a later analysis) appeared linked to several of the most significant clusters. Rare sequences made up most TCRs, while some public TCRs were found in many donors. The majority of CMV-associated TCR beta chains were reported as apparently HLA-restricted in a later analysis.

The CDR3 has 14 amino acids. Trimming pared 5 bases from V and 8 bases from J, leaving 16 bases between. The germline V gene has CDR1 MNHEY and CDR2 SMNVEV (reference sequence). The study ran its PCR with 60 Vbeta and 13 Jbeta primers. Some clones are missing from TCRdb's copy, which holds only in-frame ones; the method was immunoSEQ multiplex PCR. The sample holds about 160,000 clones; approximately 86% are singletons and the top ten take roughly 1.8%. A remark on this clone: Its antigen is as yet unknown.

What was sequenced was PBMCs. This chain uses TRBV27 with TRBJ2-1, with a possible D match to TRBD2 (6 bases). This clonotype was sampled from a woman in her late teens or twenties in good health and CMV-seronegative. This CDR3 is CASSAGNPGHEQFF. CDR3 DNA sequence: TGTGCCAGCAGTGCGGGGAATCCGGGTCATGAGCAGTTCTTC.